The present entry profiles one TCR beta chain with its context. V gave up 2 bases and J gave up 4 bases, with 15 bases separating them. This CDR3 contains 15 residues. Germline V gene lookup returns CDR1 SGHKS and CDR2 YYEKEE (reference sequence). Authors' methods: Amplification with reference gene primers provided the estimates of nucleated cell counts. Repertoires were generated with immunoSEQ multiplex PCR, while TCRdb's copy carries only in-frame clones and drops some. That table gives V, J and clone size, and the DNA gave D and trimming. The data hold 30,000 to 50,000 clones, with around 74% observed a single time. The data are from a study of blood T cell repertoires in COVID-19. Study in general: Both acute and convalescent COVID-19 samples were obtained from the United States, Italy and Spain. The analysed material was cDNA or gDNA that came from T cells, B-cell-depleted T cells, or PBMCs.

This rearrangement joins TRBV5-5 to TRBJ2-5; D gene uncertain. Input material: peripheral blood. This receptor was taken from an older man with acute or convalescent COVID-19. CDR3: CASSLPDGFGETQYF. In DNA form, the CDR3 reads TGTGCCAGCAGCTTACCCGACGGGTTCGGAGAGACCCAGTACTTC.